The 16 T cell receptor beta chains reported below all come from one sample, sequenced in a study of blood T cell repertoires in COVID-19. The table came from immunoSEQ multiplex PCR; TCRdb's copy has only in-frame clones and leaves some out. The table records 210,000 or so clones, 70% to 90% of them present only once. The sequencing sample was made of PBMCs or T cells enriched from blood (not recorded which). The receptors were sampled from a man aged 30-40 years who had recovered from COVID-19.

This clone was detected once. V gene TRBV9 combines with J gene TRBJ2-3; 7 bases map to TRBD1. The ends lost 3 bases at V and 0 bases at J; junction bases unmatched: 22. Germline V lookup: CDR1 SGDLS, CDR2 YYNGEE. The CDR3 has 21 amino acids. CDR3 sequence reads: CASSESPTGLLKSPSTDTQYF. The CDR3 coding sequence is TGTGCCAGCAGCGAGTCCCCGACAGGGCTCCTAAAATCACCTAGCACAGATACGCAGTATTTT.

Written as DNA, the CDR3 is TGTGCCAGCAGCGTCGGTGGGGGCAAAACTGAAGCTTTCTTT. This encodes CASSVGGGKTEAFF. The gene calls are TRBV7-2 and TRBJ1-1; TRBD1 might be the D (6 bases). The CDR3 sequence is 14 residues long. Germline V gives CDR1 SGHTA, CDR2 FQGNSA. Trimming removed 5 bases at V and 5 bases at J, with 15 bases between.

This clone showed up many times. The V call is TRBV7-3, the J call TRBJ2-7; 8 bases line up with TRBD1. The CDR3 totals 15 residues. Germline V gene data show CDR1 as SGHTA and CDR2 as FQGTGA. The J segment lost 4 bases and the V segment lost 2 bases, leaving 7 bases of the junction unmatched. The CDR3 loop is CASSLGQGTEYEQYF. CDR3 bases: TGTGCCAGCAGCTTAGGACAGGGAACGGAATACGAGCAGTACTTC.

The chain carries TRBV10-2 and TRBJ2-5; 9 bases align to TRBD1. The CDR3 contains 15 residues. The germline gives CDR1 WSHSY, CDR2 SAAADI. The junction had 10 bases not matched to a gene; V was cut back by 6 bases and J by 5 bases. As DNA, the CDR3 is TGCGCCAGCAGGACTCTCGGGACAGGGTGGGAGACCCAGTACTTC. Its translation is CASRTLGTGWETQYF.

V gene TRBV18 combines with J gene TRBJ2-3; D uncertain. Looked up from germline, CDR1 is KGHSH and CDR2 is LQKENI. The V gene lost 4 bases and the J gene lost 2 bases, with 4 bases spanning the gap. This CDR3 contains 12 residues. The CDR3 spells CASSLLTDTQYF. The CDR3 nucleotides read TGTGCCAGCTCACTCCTCACAGATACGCAGTATTTT.

V is TRBV27 and J is TRBJ2-1; D remains unclear. The V and J ends lost 3 bases and 0 bases respectively, with 12 bases between them. From germline, CDR1 is MNHEY and CDR2 SMNVEV (reference sequence). The length of the CDR3 is 16 residues. CDR3 residues: CASSFWLQFSYNEQFF. Written as DNA, the CDR3 is TGTGCCAGCAGTTTCTGGCTTCAGTTCTCCTACAATGAGCAGTTCTTC.

This clone has only one observation. The chain links TRBV19 to TRBJ2-5, with a possible D match to TRBD1 (6 bases). Germline V gives CDR1 LNHDA, CDR2 SQIVND (reference sequence). The CDR3 totals 16 residues. V shed 5 bases and J shed 4 bases, with 20 bases lying between them. CDR3 sequence (DNA): TGTGCCAGTAGTGCGAGTTTAGACAGGCTTTCAGAGACCCAGTACTTC. Translation: CASSASLDRLSETQYF. Full variable domain (missing parts from reference TRBV19 and TRBJ2-5): DGGITQSPKYLFRKEGQNVTLSCEQNLNHDAMYWYRQDPGQGLRLIYYSQIVNDFQKGDIAEGYSVSREKKESFPLTVTSAQKNPTAFYLCASSASLDRLSETQYFGPGTRLLVL.

The chain links TRBV7-2 to TRBJ2-7; 9 nucleotides align to TRBD1. Germline CDR1 reads SGHTA; CDR2 reads FQGNSA. V lost 6 bases and J lost 5; bases outside the gene matches: 5. The CDR3 has 13 residues. CDR3 protein: CASSRDRDHEQYF. CDR3 sequence (DNA): TGTGCCAGCAGTCGGGACAGGGACCACGAGCAGTACTTC. Drawing the rest from reference TRBV7-2 and TRBJ2-7, the complete variable domain is GAGVSQSPSNKVTEKGKDVELRCDPISGHTALYWYRQSLGQGLEFLIYFQGNSAPDKSGLPSDRFSAERTGGSVSTLTIQRTQQEDSAVYLCASSRDRDHEQYFGPGTRLTVT.

CDR3 amino acids: CASSSLTGPGGYTF. The CDR3 bases are TGTGCCAGCAGTTCCCTTACAGGGCCTGGTGGCTACACCTTC. This chain uses TRBV6-2 or TRBV6-3 with TRBJ1-2; D is perhaps TRBD1 (6 bases). CDR3 size: 14 residues. Trimming removed 4 bases from V and 7 bases from J, with 16 bases in between. Germline V gene lookup returns CDR1 MNHEY and CDR2 SVGEGT.

This chain joins TRBV7-2 and TRBJ1-5, with D perhaps matching TRBD1 (6 bases). Germline V gene lookup returns CDR1 SGHTA and CDR2 FQGNSA. The V and J ends lost 2 bases and 3 bases respectively, with 11 bases between them. CDR3 size: 15 residues. The CDR3 nucleotides read TGTGCCAGCAGCTTAATTCCAGGGGACAATCAGCCCCAGCATTTT. It is translated as CASSLIPGDNQPQHF.

This clone was observed a handful of times. This sequence joins TRBV10-2 and TRBJ1-5, with D possibly TRBD1 on 6 matching bases. The germline V gene encodes CDR1 WSHSY and CDR2 SAAADI. V gave up 6 bases and J gave up 1 base, with 13 bases separating them. This CDR3 spans 15 amino acids. The CDR3 is CASRDMDSSNQPQHF. CDR3 coding DNA: TGCGCCAGCAGAGATATGGACAGCAGCAATCAGCCCCAGCATTTT.

Only a few counts were recorded for this clone. CDR3 sequence reads: CASSNRMGFF. DNA for the CDR3: TGTGCCAGCAGTAATAGGATGGGCTTCTTT. V gene TRBV12-3 or TRBV12-4 combines with J gene TRBJ1-1; D remains ambiguous. The CDR3 sequence is 10 residues long. Trimming removed 5 bases from V and 14 bases from J, with 12 bases in between.

This chain links TRBV27 with TRBJ2-1, with TRBD2 matching over 14 bases. V lost 8 bases and J lost 4; bases outside the gene matches: 10. CDR1 is MNHEY and CDR2 is SMNVEV in the germline V gene (reference sequence). The CDR3 is 17 amino acids. The CDR3 DNA sequence: TGTGCCAGCGCTCGACTAGCGGGGGGGCAAGGTTACAATGAGCAGTTCTTC. It yields the protein CASARLAGGQGYNEQFF.

The rearrangement links TRBV14 to TRBJ1-2, with D maybe TRBD1 (5 bases). V lost 2 bases and J lost 8, with 15 bases in between. Germline CDR1 and CDR2: SGHDN and FVKESK. The CDR3 contains 14 residues. CDR3 DNA sequence: TGTGCCAGCAGCCAACTCTGGGGACTGAGCGGCTACACCTTC. This sequence encodes CASSQLWGLSGYTF.

This clone was observed a few times. This chain links TRBV11-2 with TRBJ2-2; D call uncertain. Germline V lookup: CDR1 SGHAT, CDR2 FQNNGV. V was trimmed by 4 bases and J by 3 bases, leaving 3 bases between them. The CDR3 contains 12 residues. The DNA of the CDR3 is TGTGCCAGCAGCTCAGACACCGGGGAGCTGTTTTTT. Its translation: CASSSDTGELFF.

This clone was observed a single time. The rearrangement joins TRBV19 to TRBJ1-5; D unclear. Trimming took off 1 base at V and 1 base at J, with 8 bases between the two ends. Germline loops: CDR1 LNHDA, CDR2 SQIVND (reference sequence). This CDR3 is built from 15 residues. DNA of the CDR3: TGTGCCAGTAGTATAGTCGGGGTAAGCAATCAGCCCCAGCATTTT. This codes for CASSIVGVSNQPQHF. The full variable domain, completed using reference TRBV19 and TRBJ1-5, is DGGITQSPKYLFRKEGQNVTLSCEQNLNHDAMYWYRQDPGQGLRLIYYSQIVNDFQKGDIAEGYSVSREKKESFPLTVTSAQKNPTAFYLCASSIVGVSNQPQHFGDGTRLSIL.